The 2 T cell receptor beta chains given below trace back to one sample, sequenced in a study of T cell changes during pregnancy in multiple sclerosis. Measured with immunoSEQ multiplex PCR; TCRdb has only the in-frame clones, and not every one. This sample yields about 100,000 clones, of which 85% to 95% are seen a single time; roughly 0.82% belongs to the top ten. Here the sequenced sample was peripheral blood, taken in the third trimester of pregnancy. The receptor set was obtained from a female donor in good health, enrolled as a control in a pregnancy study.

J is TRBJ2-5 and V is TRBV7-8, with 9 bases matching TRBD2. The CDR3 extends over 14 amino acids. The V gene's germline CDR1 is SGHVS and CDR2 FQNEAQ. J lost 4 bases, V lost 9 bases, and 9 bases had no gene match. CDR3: CASGGGGAGETQYF. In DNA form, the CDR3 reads TGTGCCAGTGGGGGCGGGGGGGCCGGAGAGACCCAGTACTTC. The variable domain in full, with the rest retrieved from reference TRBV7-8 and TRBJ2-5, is GAGVSQSPRYKVAKRGQDVALRCDPISGHVSLFWYQQALGQGPEFLTYFQNEAQLDKSGLPSDRFFAERPEGSVSTLKIQRTQQEDSAVYLCASGGGGAGETQYFGPGTRLLVL.

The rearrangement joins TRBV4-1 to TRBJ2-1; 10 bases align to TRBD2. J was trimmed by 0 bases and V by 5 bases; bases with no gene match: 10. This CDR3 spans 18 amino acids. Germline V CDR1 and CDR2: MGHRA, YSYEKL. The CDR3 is CASSEVVAGGSSYNEQFF. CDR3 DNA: TGCGCCAGCAGCGAGGTAGTAGCGGGGGGTAGCTCCTACAATGAGCAGTTCTTC.